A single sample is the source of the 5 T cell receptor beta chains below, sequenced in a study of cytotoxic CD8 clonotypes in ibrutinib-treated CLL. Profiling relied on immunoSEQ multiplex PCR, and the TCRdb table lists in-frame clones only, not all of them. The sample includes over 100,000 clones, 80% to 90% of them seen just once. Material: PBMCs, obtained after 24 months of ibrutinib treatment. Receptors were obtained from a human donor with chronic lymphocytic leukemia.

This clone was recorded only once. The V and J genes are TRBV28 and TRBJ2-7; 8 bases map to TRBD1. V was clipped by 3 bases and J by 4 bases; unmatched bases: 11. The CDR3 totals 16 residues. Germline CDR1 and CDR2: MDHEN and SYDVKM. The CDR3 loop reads CASSFDWTGKIYEQYF. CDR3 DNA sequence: TGTGCCAGCAGTTTCGATTGGACAGGGAAGATTTACGAGCAGTACTTC.

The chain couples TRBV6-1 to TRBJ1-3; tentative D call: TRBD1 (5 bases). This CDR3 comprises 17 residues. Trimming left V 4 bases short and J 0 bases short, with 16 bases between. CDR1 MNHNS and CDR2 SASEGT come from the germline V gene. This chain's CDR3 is CASSAWGPGSSGNTIYF. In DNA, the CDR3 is TGTGCCAGCAGTGCCTGGGGACCAGGTAGCTCTGGAAACACCATATATTTT.

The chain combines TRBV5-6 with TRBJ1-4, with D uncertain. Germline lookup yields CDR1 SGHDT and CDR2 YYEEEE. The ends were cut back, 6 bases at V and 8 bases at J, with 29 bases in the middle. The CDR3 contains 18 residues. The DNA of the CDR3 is TGTGCCAGCACCGTAATCCCCCTTGGGGAAAGGAAGAGGGAAAAACTGTTTTTT. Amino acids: CASTVIPLGERKREKLFF.

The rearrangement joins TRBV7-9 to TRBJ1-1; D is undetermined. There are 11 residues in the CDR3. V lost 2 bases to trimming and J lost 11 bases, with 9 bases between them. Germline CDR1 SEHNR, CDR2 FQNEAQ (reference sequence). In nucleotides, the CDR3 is TGTGCCAGCAGCTTACGCGGTTGGGCTTTCTTT. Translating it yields CASSLRGWAFF.

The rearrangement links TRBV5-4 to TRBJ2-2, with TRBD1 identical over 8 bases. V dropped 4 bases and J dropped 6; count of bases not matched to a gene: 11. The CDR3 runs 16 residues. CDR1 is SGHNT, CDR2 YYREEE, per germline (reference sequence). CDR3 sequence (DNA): TGTGCCAGCAGCCGGGCCGGACAGGGATACGCCGGGGAGCTGTTTTTT. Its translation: CASSRAGQGYAGELFF. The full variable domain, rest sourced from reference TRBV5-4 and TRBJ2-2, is ETGVTQSPTHLIKTRGQQVTLRCSSQSGHNTVSWYQQALGQGPQFIFQYYREEENGRGNFPPRFSGLQFPNYSSELNVNALELDDSALYLCASSRAGQGYAGELFFGEGSRLTVL.